The 28 T cell receptor beta chains reported below all come from one sample, sequenced in a study of T cell changes during pregnancy in multiple sclerosis. Clones were read by immunoSEQ multiplex PCR, and TCRdb kept only the in-frame ones, dropping some. The data contain fewer than 65,000 clones, roughly nine tenths of them singletons. The source was peripheral blood, collected after pregnancy. The source of these receptors is a female donor in good health, enrolled as a control in a pregnancy study.

The chain couples TRBV6-1 to TRBJ1-5; unclear D gene. Germline CDR1 MNHNS, CDR2 SASEGT. Trimming shortened V by 6 bases and J by 4 bases, and 10 bases separated the two germline ends. The CDR3 is 13 residues long. As DNA, the CDR3 is TGTGCCAGCAGCAGGCAGGAAAATCAGCCCCAGCATTTT. This translates into CASSRQENQPQHF.

The chain links TRBV19 to TRBJ1-2; D gene unclear. The V end lost 6 bases, the J end lost 4 bases, and 15 bases lay between the germline ends. Germline CDR1 LNHDA, CDR2 SQIVND (reference sequence). The CDR3 is 14 residues long. In DNA, the CDR3 is TGTGCCAGTAGGAATGGGCAACAGAGCTATGGCTACACCTTC. This sequence encodes CASRNGQQSYGYTF.

This clone was picked up one time. The J gene is TRBJ2-1, the V gene TRBV4-1, with 8 nucleotides matching TRBD2. The CDR3 contains 17 residues. Germline-derived CDR1 and CDR2 are MGHRA and YSYEKL. V lost 4 bases and J lost 9; bases outside the gene matches: 17. CDR3 sequence reads: CASSPPLAGPREGEQFF. In nucleotides, the CDR3 is TGCGCCAGCAGCCCACCTCTAGCGGGTCCTCGGGAGGGTGAGCAGTTCTTC.

The chain combines TRBV6-5 with TRBJ1-1, with 7 bases lining up with TRBD1. V shed 6 bases and J 2 bases; nucleotides not matched to a gene: 6. CDR1 is MNHEY and CDR2 is SVGAGI in the germline V gene. The CDR3 runs 14 residues. This CDR3 reads CASRLQGINTEAFF. DNA for the CDR3: TGTGCCAGCAGACTACAGGGGATTAACACTGAAGCTTTCTTT.

This clone was recorded once. The gene calls are TRBV9 and TRBJ2-7; D possibly corresponds to TRBD1 (7 bases). The CDR3 contains 18 residues. Germline CDR1 SGDLS, CDR2 YYNGEE. V was shortened by 4 bases and J by 0 bases, with 23 bases between the two germline ends. CDR3 bases: TGTGCCAGCAGCTTATGTGGCCAGGGGGGCCCTAGCTCCTACGAGCAGTACTTC. It encodes CASSLCGQGGPSSYEQYF.

This chain connects TRBV11-2 to TRBJ2-7; D gene ambiguous. V was shortened by 4 bases and J by 4 bases, with 8 bases between the two germline ends. From germline, CDR1 is SGHAT and CDR2 FQNNGV. CDR3 length: 12 residues. CDR3 region: CASSSNQYEQYF. For the CDR3, the DNA is TGTGCCAGCAGCTCCAATCAATACGAGCAGTACTTC. Variable domain in full (rest from reference TRBV11-2 and TRBJ2-7): EAGVAQSPRYKIIEKRQSVAFWCNPISGHATLYWYQQILGQGPKLLIQFQNNGVVDDSQLPKDRFSAERLKGVDSTLKIQPAKLEDSAVYLCASSSNQYEQYFGPGTRLTVT.

CDR3 sequence (DNA): TGTGCCACCAGCATAGACAGGGAAACTGAAGCTTTCTTT. This codes for CATSIDRETEAFF. V gene TRBV15 combines with J gene TRBJ1-1; TRBD1 matches at 7 bases. The CDR3 extends over 13 amino acids. Germline V gene data show CDR1 as LNHNV and CDR2 as YYDKDF (reference sequence). J gave up 5 bases and V 4 bases, and 4 bases lay outside the gene matches.

The genes are TRBV11-3 and TRBJ1-1; D is ambiguous. The CDR3 sequence is 14 residues long. Germline CDR1 SGHNT, CDR2 YENEEA. Trimming pared 1 base from V and 3 bases from J, leaving 9 bases between. CDR3 protein: CASSLVEGYTEAFF. The CDR3 nucleotides read TGTGCCAGCAGCTTAGTGGAGGGATACACTGAAGCTTTCTTT.

The table lists this clone with a few counts. This chain links TRBV6-5 with TRBJ2-7, with a weak D call TRBD1 (6 bases). CDR3 length: 14 residues. Germline lookup yields CDR1 MNHEY and CDR2 SVGAGI. Trimming removed 0 bases at V and 4 bases at J, with 10 bases between. As DNA, the CDR3 is TGTGCCAGCAGTTACTCCGACAGGATGTACGAGCAGTACTTC. Translation gives CASSYSDRMYEQYF.

The chain uses TRBV30 and TRBJ1-6; D unresolved. From germline, CDR1 is GTSNPN and CDR2 SVGIG (reference sequence). Trimming shortened V by 3 bases and J by 10 bases, and 10 bases separated the two germline ends. CDR3 length equals 12 residues. In DNA form, the CDR3 reads TGTGCCTGGAGACAGTTTAACTCACCCCTCCACTTT. Translation: CAWRQFNSPLHF.

The chain has TRBV20-1 and TRBJ1-5; 7 nucleotides agree with TRBD1. The CDR3 covers 11 residues. CDR1 and CDR2 (germline): DFQATT, SNEGSKA (reference sequence). J gave up 5 bases and V 5 bases, and 0 bases lay outside the gene matches. This chain's CDR3 is CSAGQDQPQHF. CDR3 DNA sequence: TGCAGTGCTGGACAGGATCAGCCCCAGCATTTT.

This chain connects TRBV6-4 to TRBJ2-5; 12 bases are a match to TRBD1. This CDR3 is 15 amino acids long. Germline CDR1 reads MRHNA; CDR2 reads SNTAGT. V shed 3 bases, J shed 5 bases, and the junction held 4 bases outside the gene matches. The CDR3 DNA is TGTGCCAGCAGTGAAGGGACAGGGGGCGCGGAGACCCAGTACTTC. Its translation: CASSEGTGGAETQYF.

The chain employs TRBV29-1 and TRBJ2-5; 8 bases align to TRBD2. Germline trimming cut 3 bases from V and 4 bases from J; bases unmatched to any gene: 13. This CDR3 contains 16 residues. Germline values: CDR1 SQVTM, CDR2 ANQGSEA. The CDR3 nucleotides are TGCAGCGTTGAGAAGGGGGTGACTAGCGTAGGAGAGACCCAGTACTTC. Translating gives CSVEKGVTSVGETQYF.

This clone was recorded once. This sequence joins TRBV18 and TRBJ2-3; TRBD2 matches at 9 bases. The CDR3 covers 18 residues. The junction had 9 bases not matched to a gene; V was cut back by 2 bases and J by 0 bases. Germline V CDR1 and CDR2: KGHSH, LQKENI. The DNA of the CDR3 is TGTGCCAGCTCACCAGCTAGCGGGGCCTTCCCTAGCACAGATACGCAGTATTTT. This sequence encodes CASSPASGAFPSTDTQYF.

This chain joins TRBV30 and TRBJ2-5, with 9 nucleotides matching TRBD1. This CDR3 is built from 13 residues. Unmatched junction bases numbered 3, after V lost 2 bases and J lost 5 bases. Germline-derived CDR1 and CDR2 are GTSNPN and SVGIG (reference sequence). DNA of the CDR3: TGTGCCTGGAGTAGGACAGGGGCCGAGACCCAGTACTTC. Residues: CAWSRTGAETQYF.

V is TRBV5-4 and J is TRBJ1-1, with D tentatively TRBD1 (5 bases). The V end lost 1 base, the J end lost 1 base, and 8 bases lay between the germline ends. The CDR3 length is 14 residues. Germline CDR1 is SGHNT and CDR2 is YYREEE (reference sequence). CDR3 sequence: CASSLQGRNTEAFF. The CDR3 DNA sequence: TGTGCCAGCAGCTTGCAGGGCCGGAACACTGAAGCTTTCTTT.

The genes are TRBV27 and TRBJ1-1; 7 nucleotides align to TRBD1. V gave up 4 bases and J gave up 8 bases; unmatched junction bases: 1. CDR1 and CDR2 from the germline V gene are MNHEY and SMNVEV (reference sequence). The CDR3 is 11 residues long. The CDR3: CASSSTGEAFF. In DNA, the CDR3 is TGTGCCAGCAGTTCGACAGGGGAAGCTTTCTTT.

This chain uses TRBV2 with TRBJ1-6, with D possibly being TRBD1 (6 bases). The germline gives CDR1 SNHLY, CDR2 FYNNEI. Between the trimmed V and J ends, which lost 3 bases and 9 bases, there was a span of 9 bases. CDR3 length: 13 residues. The CDR3 here is CASSDQGISPLHF. The DNA of the CDR3 is TGTGCCAGCAGTGATCAGGGGATTTCACCCCTCCACTTT.

The chain couples TRBV30 to TRBJ1-6, with TRBD1 matching 11 bases. Germline CDR1 reads GTSNPN; CDR2 reads SVGIG (reference sequence). This CDR3 has 19 residues. V trimming: 4 bases; J trimming: 10 bases; junction bases outside the gene matches: 21. CDR3 sequence reads: CAWTPVRTLGGTGGSPLHF. CDR3 DNA sequence: TGTGCCTGGACCCCCGTAAGGACTTTGGGAGGGACAGGGGGATCACCCCTCCACTTT.

V is TRBV4-3 and J is TRBJ2-7; 11 positions match TRBD2. This CDR3 is 17 amino acids long. V lost 0 bases and J lost 4; bases outside the gene matches: 8. Germline CDR1 LGHNA, CDR2 YSLEER. CDR3 region: CASSQDPRSGGAYEQYF. The CDR3 DNA follows: TGCGCCAGCAGCCAAGACCCGCGTAGCGGGGGGGCGTACGAGCAGTACTTC.

The chain combines TRBV9 with TRBJ2-5, with TRBD2 matching over 7 bases. V lost 4 bases and J lost 4; bases outside the gene matches: 13. Germline lookup yields CDR1 SGDLS and CDR2 YYNGEE. The CDR3 spans 16 residues. DNA for the CDR3: TGTGCCAGCAGCCCACGGGGCTGGGAGGGTGGAGAGACCCAGTACTTC. Translation gives CASSPRGWEGGETQYF.

V and J are TRBV4-1 and TRBJ1-1; 12 nucleotides line up with TRBD1. The junction had 3 bases not matched to a gene; V was cut back by 2 bases and J by 5 bases. Looked up from germline, CDR1 is MGHRA and CDR2 is YSYEKL. The CDR3 has 15 amino acids. The CDR3 bases are TGCGCCAGCAGCCAACGGGACAGGGGGCCGACTGAAGCTTTCTTT. Encoded protein: CASSQRDRGPTEAFF.

The CDR3 bases are TGTGCCAGCAGCTTGGCTTACTCACCCTATGGCTACACCTTC. It is translated as CASSLAYSPYGYTF. V gene TRBV5-6 combines with J gene TRBJ1-2; no firm D call. From germline, CDR1 is SGHDT and CDR2 YYEEEE. The V gene lost 0 bases and the J gene lost 4 bases, with 10 bases spanning the gap. There are 14 residues in the CDR3.

V and J are TRBV4-1 and TRBJ1-3, with 8 positions matching TRBD1. The CDR3 is made up of 15 amino acids. After removal of 3 bases from V and 4 bases from J, the junction contained 5 bases not matched to a gene. Germline V gene sequence: CDR1 MGHRA, CDR2 YSYEKL. CDR3 coding DNA: TGCGCCAGCAGCCAGATGACAGGGGCAGGAAACACCATATATTTT. It specifies CASSQMTGAGNTIYF.

The rearrangement joins TRBV7-9 to TRBJ1-1; the D gene is possibly TRBD1 (5 bases). V was clipped by 2 bases and J by 1 base, with 17 bases between them. CDR1 SEHNR and CDR2 FQNEAQ come from the germline V gene (reference sequence). The CDR3 runs to 17 residues. The CDR3 region is CASSLLGTGRSNTEAFF. The CDR3, as DNA: TGTGCCAGCAGCTTATTAGGGACTGGGAGGTCGAACACTGAAGCTTTCTTT.

J is TRBJ1-5 and V is TRBV7-8, with D unclear. V lost 5 bases, J lost 2 bases, and 16 bases lay in between. The germline CDR1 and CDR2 sequences are SGHVS and FQNEAQ. The CDR3 spans 16 residues. The CDR3 loop reads CASSPRIASGNQPQHF. CDR3 nucleotides: TGTGCCAGCAGCCCGCGGATAGCGTCGGGCAATCAGCCCCAGCATTTT.

The chain recombines TRBV2 with TRBJ2-7, with D possibly TRBD1 on 6 matching bases. Germline V gene data show CDR1 as SNHLY and CDR2 as FYNNEI. Trimming left V 5 bases short and J 2 bases short, with 16 bases between. The CDR3 runs 15 residues. The CDR3 nucleotides read TGTGCCAGCAGTTTCAACCAGGGGACCGCCTACGAGCAGTACTTC. Protein: CASSFNQGTAYEQYF. The variable domain in full, with the rest retrieved from reference TRBV2 and TRBJ2-7, is EPEVTQTPSHQVTQMGQEVILRCVPISNHLYFYWYRQILGQKVEFLVSFYNNEISEKSEIFDDQFSVERPDGSNFTLKIRSTKLEDSAMYFCASSFNQGTAYEQYFGPGTRLTVT.

The genes are TRBV30 and TRBJ1-4; D may be TRBD1 (5 bases). Germline V gene sequence: CDR1 GTSNPN, CDR2 SVGIG (reference sequence). This CDR3 is built from 15 residues. The ends were cut back, 1 base at V and 15 bases at J, with 24 bases in the middle. CDR3 in amino acids: CAWSEYDPRVVRVFF. The CDR3, as DNA: TGTGCCTGGAGTGAATATGATCCCAGGGTAGTTAGGGTGTTTTTT. The full variable domain, in which reference TRBV30 and TRBJ1-4 provide the parts outside the CDR3, is SQTIHQWPATLVQPVGSPLSLECTVEGTSNPNLYWYRQAAGRGLQLLFYSVGIGQISSEVPQNLSASRPQDRQFILSSKKLLLSDSGFYLCAWSEYDPRVVRVFFGSGTQLSVL.